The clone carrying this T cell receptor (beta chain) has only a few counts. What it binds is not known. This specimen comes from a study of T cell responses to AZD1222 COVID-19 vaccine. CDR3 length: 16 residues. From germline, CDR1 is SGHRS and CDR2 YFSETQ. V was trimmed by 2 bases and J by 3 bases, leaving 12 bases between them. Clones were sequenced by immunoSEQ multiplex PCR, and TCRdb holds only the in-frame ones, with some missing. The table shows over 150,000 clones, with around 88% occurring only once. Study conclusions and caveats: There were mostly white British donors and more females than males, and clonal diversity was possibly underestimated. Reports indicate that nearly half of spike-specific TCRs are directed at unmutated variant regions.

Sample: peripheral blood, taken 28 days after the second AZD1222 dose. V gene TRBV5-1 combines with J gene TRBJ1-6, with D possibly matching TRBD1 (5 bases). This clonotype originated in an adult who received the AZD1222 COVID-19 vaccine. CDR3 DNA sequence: TGCGCCAGCAGCTTAGGGGCCCCAGGCTATAATTCACCCCTCCACTTT. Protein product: CASSLGAPGYNSPLHF.